A selection of T cell receptor beta chains follows, all from one sample in a study of cytomegalovirus exposure and HLA in healthy donors. The method was immunoSEQ multiplex PCR; TCRdb's version includes in-frame clones alone and lacks a portion of them. This sample contains approximately 120,000 clones. Sequenced sample: PBMCs. The receptors derive from a man aged 18 to 30 in good health and CMV-seronegative. Each CDR3 is given with its conserved first and last residue. The D gene is left open where the match is weak.

d_gene: .; len: 13; j_gene: TRBJ1-2; v_gene: TRBV2; CDR3nt: TGTGCCAGCAGTGAAAGAGGGCCCTATGGCTACACCTTC; CDR3aa: CASSERGPYGYTF
d_gene: .; len: 16; j_gene: TRBJ1-1; v_gene: TRBV19; CDR3nt: TGTGCCTCACTTGGTCTTCAGGAGGCAGCGGGCACTGAAGCTTTCTTT; CDR3aa: CASLGLQEAAGTEAFF
d_gene: TRBD2; len: 15; j_gene: TRBJ2-1; v_gene: TRBV28; CDR3nt: TGTGCCAGCAGTTCTGGGGGACTAGCGGCAAATGAGCAGTTCTTC; CDR3aa: CASSSGGLAANEQFF
d_gene: TRBD1; len: 13; j_gene: TRBJ2-4; v_gene: TRBV6-6; CDR3nt: TGTGCCAGCAGCTTAATCGGGACAGCCATTCAGTACTTC; CDR3aa: CASSLIGTAIQYF
d_gene: .; len: 14; j_gene: TRBJ2-1; v_gene: TRBV5-4; CDR3nt: TGTGCCAGCGGGAGAAACTCCGACTACAATGAGCAGTTCTTC; CDR3aa: CASGRNSDYNEQFF
d_gene: TRBD2; len: 14; j_gene: TRBJ2-1; v_gene: TRBV7-9; CDR3nt: TGTGCCAGCAGCCCCGGCGGGGGTCGCAATGAGCAGTTCTTC; CDR3aa: CASSPGGGRNEQFF
d_gene: TRBD2; len: 12; j_gene: TRBJ2-1; v_gene: TRBV7-2; CDR3nt: TGTGCCAGCAGCGTTACGGGACTAGAGGGGTTCTTC; CDR3aa: CASSVTGLEGFF
d_gene: TRBD2; len: 17; j_gene: TRBJ2-1; v_gene: TRBV6-1; CDR3nt: TGTGCCAGCAGTGAAAACAGCGGGAGGTTCATCTACAATGAGCAGTTCTTC; CDR3aa: CASSENSGRFIYNEQFF
d_gene: TRBD2; len: 15; j_gene: TRBJ2-7; v_gene: TRBV4-1; CDR3nt: TGCGCCAGCAGCCCCCGAGAGGGAGGGTACTACGAGCAGTACTTC; CDR3aa: CASSPREGGYYEQYF
d_gene: .; len: 14; j_gene: TRBJ1-1; v_gene: TRBV19; CDR3nt: TGTGCCAGTAGTTGGACAGCTATGAACACTGAAGCTTTCTTT; CDR3aa: CASSWTAMNTEAFF
d_gene: .; len: 11; j_gene: TRBJ1-1; v_gene: TRBV20-1; CDR3nt: TGCAGTACTCAGGAGGCCCGTGAAGCTTTCTTT; CDR3aa: CSTQEAREAFF
d_gene: TRBD2; len: 18; j_gene: TRBJ2-1; v_gene: TRBV28; CDR3nt: TGTGCCAGCAGCTGGGAAATCGGACTAGCGGGAGAAGGGCATGAGCAGTTCTTC; CDR3aa: CASSWEIGLAGEGHEQFF
d_gene: TRBD2; len: 18; j_gene: TRBJ2-6; v_gene: TRBV7-3; CDR3nt: TGTGCCAGCAGCCCAATAGCGGGGGGGAGCACGGGGGCCAACGTCCTGACTTTC; CDR3aa: CASSPIAGGSTGANVLTF
d_gene: TRBD1; len: 15; j_gene: TRBJ1-2; v_gene: TRBV11-2; CDR3nt: TGTGCCAGCAGCTTATCGACAGGGGCTAACTATGGCTACACCTTC; CDR3aa: CASSLSTGANYGYTF
d_gene: .; len: 12; j_gene: TRBJ2-7; v_gene: TRBV4-1; CDR3nt: TGCGCCAGCAGCCATTCTAACTACGAGCAGTACTTC; CDR3aa: CASSHSNYEQYF
d_gene: .; len: 9; j_gene: TRBJ2-7; v_gene: TRBV7-9; CDR3nt: TGTGCCAGCAGCTTCGACACCGGCTTC; CDR3aa: CASSFDTGF
d_gene: .; len: 13; j_gene: TRBJ1-2; v_gene: TRBV28; CDR3nt: TGTGCCAGCAGTTTAGCAGGGAACTATGGCTACACCTTC; CDR3aa: CASSLAGNYGYTF
d_gene: TRBD1; len: 14; j_gene: TRBJ2-1; v_gene: TRBV7-3; CDR3nt: TGTGCCAGCAGCTTTCGGGGACAGACCAATGAGCAGTTCTTC; CDR3aa: CASSFRGQTNEQFF